Reported below is one TCR beta chain. One end of the junction fails to match germline, which may point to a read error. From germline, CDR1 is MGHDK and CDR2 SYGVNS. This CDR3 has 11 amino acids. This sample is part of a study of blood T cell repertoires in COVID-19. Study information: Whether acute or convalescent, the COVID-19 samples came from the United States, Italy and Spain. From T cells, B-cell-depleted T cells, or PBMCs came the material, which was cDNA or gDNA.

In the source study's methods: Cell counts per sample came from amplifying reference gene primers. TCRdb's copy holds only in-frame clones and misses some; the assay was immunoSEQ multiplex PCR. D and trimming come from the DNA, and the V and J calls and clone size come from that table. Of 150,000 to 200,000 clones in the sample, approximately 88% were seen once. This sequence originates from a woman under 40 with acute or convalescent COVID-19. The sample was peripheral blood. This chain links TRBV25-1 with TRBJ2-7; D perhaps matches TRBD1 (6 bases). CDR3 residues: CASSGGHSLSF. For the CDR3, the DNA is TGTGCCAGCAGTGGGGGACATTCCCTTTCCTTC.